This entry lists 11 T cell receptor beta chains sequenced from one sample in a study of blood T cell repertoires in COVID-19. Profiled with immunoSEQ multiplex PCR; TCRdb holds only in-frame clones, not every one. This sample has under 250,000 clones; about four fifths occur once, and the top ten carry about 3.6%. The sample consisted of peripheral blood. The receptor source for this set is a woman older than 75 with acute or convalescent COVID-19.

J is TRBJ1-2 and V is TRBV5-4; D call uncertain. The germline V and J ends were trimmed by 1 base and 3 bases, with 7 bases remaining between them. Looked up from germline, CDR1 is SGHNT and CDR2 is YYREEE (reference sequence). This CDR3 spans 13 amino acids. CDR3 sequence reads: CASSLSIDYGYTF. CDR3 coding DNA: TGTGCCAGCAGCTTGTCTATCGACTATGGCTACACCTTC.

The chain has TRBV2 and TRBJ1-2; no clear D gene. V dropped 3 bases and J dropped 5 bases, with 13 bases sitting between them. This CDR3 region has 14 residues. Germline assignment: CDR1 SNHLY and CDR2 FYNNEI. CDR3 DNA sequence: TGTGCCAGCAGTGACGGGATAGCCAGGTATGGCTACACCTTC. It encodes CASSDGIARYGYTF.

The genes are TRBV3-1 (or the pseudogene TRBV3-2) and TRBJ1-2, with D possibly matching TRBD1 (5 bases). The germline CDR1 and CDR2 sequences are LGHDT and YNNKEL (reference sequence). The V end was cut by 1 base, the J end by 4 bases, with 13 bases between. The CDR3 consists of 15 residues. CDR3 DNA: TGTGCCAGCAGCCAAGGTTTGGCCCAGGGCTATGGCTACACCTTC. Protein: CASSQGLAQGYGYTF.

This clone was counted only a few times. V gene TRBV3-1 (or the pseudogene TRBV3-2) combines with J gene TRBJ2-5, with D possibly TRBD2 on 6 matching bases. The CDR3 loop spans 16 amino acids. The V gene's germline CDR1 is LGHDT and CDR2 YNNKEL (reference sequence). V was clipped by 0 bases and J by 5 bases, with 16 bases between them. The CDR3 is CASSQDRVGGRETQYF. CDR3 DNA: TGTGCCAGCAGCCAAGATAGGGTTGGAGGGAGGGAGACCCAGTACTTC.

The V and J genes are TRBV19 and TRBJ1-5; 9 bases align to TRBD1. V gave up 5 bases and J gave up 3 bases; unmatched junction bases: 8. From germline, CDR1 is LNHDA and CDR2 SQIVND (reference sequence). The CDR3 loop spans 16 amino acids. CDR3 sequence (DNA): TGTGCCAGTAGTGATCCGGGACAGGGCTACAATCAGCCCCAGCATTTT. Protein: CASSDPGQGYNQPQHF.

The CDR3 DNA reads TGCGCCAGCAGTCCGGGACAGGGGGCCACTGGACGTGGCTACACCTTC. It encodes CASSPGQGATGRGYTF. The chain joins TRBV5-1 to TRBJ1-2; 12 nucleotides agree with TRBD1. V trimming: 5 bases; J trimming: 7 bases; junction bases outside the gene matches: 12. The CDR3 has 16 amino acids. Germline CDR1 and CDR2: SGHRS and YFSETQ.

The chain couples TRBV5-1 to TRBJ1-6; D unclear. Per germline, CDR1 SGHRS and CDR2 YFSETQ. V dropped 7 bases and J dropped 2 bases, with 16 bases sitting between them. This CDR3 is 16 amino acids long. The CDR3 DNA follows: TGCGCCAGCCGCTCGAGGGATAGCACCTATAATTCACCCCTCCACTTT. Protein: CASRSRDSTYNSPLHF. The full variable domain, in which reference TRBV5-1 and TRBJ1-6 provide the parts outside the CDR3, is KAGVTQTPRYLIKTRGQQVTLSCSPISGHRSVSWYQQTPGQGLQFLFEYFSETQRNKGNFPGRFSGRQFSNSRSEMNVSTLELGDSALYLCASRSRDSTYNSPLHFGNGTRLTVT.

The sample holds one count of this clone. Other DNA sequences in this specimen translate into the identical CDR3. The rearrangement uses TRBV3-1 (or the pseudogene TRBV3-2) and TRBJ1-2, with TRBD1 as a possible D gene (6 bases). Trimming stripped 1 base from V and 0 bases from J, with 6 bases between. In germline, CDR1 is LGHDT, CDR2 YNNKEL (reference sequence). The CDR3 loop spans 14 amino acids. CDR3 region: CASSQGTANYGYTF. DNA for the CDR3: TGTGCCAGCAGCCAAGGGACAGCTAACTATGGCTACACCTTC.

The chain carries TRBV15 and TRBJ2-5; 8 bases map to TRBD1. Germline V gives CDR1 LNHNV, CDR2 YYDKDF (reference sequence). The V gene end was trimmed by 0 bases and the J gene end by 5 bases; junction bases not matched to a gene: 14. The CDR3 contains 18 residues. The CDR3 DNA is TGTGCCACCAGCAGAGATCAGGGTATGAGTGGGGACAGGGAGACCCAGTACTTC. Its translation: CATSRDQGMSGDRETQYF.

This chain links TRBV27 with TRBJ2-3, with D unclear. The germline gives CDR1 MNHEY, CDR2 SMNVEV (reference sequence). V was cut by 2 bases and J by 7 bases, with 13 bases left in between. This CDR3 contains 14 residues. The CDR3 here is CASSLTPFSNTQYF. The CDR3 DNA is TGTGCCAGCAGTTTAACCCCATTCAGTAATACGCAGTATTTT.

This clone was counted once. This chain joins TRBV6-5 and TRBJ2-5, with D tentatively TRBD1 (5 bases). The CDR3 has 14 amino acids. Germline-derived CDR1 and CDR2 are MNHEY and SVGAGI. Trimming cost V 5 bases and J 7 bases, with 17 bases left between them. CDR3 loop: CASSPQADSVTQYF. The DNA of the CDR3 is TGTGCCAGCAGTCCACAGGCGGATTCAGTGACCCAGTACTTC.